What follows describes a single T cell receptor (beta chain). No antigen is known for it. Quantitative 5'-RACE with molecular barcodes was used to make the TCR beta libraries. MiXCR, applied by TCRdb to the 5' RACE reads, yields one record per CDR3 protein. Here the sample spans fewer than 180,000 distinct CDR3 sequences, under 45% being singletons. The CDR3 contains 16 residues. V was shortened by 1 base and J by 1 base, with 13 bases between the two germline ends. The germline V gene encodes CDR1 SEHNR and CDR2 FQNEAQ (reference sequence). These data come from a study of CD8 T cells in ankylosing spondylitis. The study, taken as a whole, reports: Seemingly distinctive of ankylosing spondylitis blood was a TCR beta motif formed by eight highly homologous variants. Some of the motif variants had earlier been found in reactive arthritis patients' fluid and blood. Disease-linked clones bore a CD8+ phenotype, appearing relatively rarely in peripheral blood.

The TCR comes from a male donor with ankylosing spondylitis. The chain has TRBV7-9 and TRBJ1-1; D remains unclear. Sequencing was carried out using synovial fluid, either unsorted or a sorted T cell fraction (not recorded which). The CDR3 sequence: CASSLGFGRKNTEAFF. DNA of the CDR3: TGTGCCAGCAGCTTAGGTTTCGGACGGAAGAACACTGAAGCTTTCTTT.